This T cell receptor beta chain was documented in a study of metastatic and nonmetastatic thyroid tumors. Study-level background: From malignant and benign thyroid patients, repertoires in blood and in tumor or nodule tissue were compared. Whole-study results and caveats: TCR beta diversity was reportedly significantly higher in malignant thyroid tumors than benign nodules, in blood and tumor.

A word on this clone: What it binds is not known. Since a much larger clone is just one base distant, this may be a read error.

Germline V CDR1 and CDR2: SGHVS, FQNEAQ. V lost 2 bases, J lost 5 bases, and 14 bases lay in between. The CDR3 spans 15 residues. No patient received treatment before thyroid surgery. Original methodology: A classifier of distant metastasis in papillary thyroid cancer was built from CDR3 differences (across clinicopathological groups). MiXCR was used by TCRdb to re-call the PCR reads. The V and J calls were determined by TCRdb, not by the authors. The repertoire holds about 20,000 clones, with less than 20% as singletons. The genes are TRBV7-8 and TRBJ2-3; perhaps TRBD1 as D (5 bases). Input material: adjacent normal tissue. This sequence originates from a male donor with papillary thyroid cancer or a benign thyroid nodule (not recorded which). Some clones in this sample may be carry-over from other donors' samples. This CDR3 reads CASSLPRVLGDTQYF. The CDR3 DNA sequence: TGTGCCAGCAGCTTACCCAGGGTGTTAGGAGATACGCAGTATTTT.